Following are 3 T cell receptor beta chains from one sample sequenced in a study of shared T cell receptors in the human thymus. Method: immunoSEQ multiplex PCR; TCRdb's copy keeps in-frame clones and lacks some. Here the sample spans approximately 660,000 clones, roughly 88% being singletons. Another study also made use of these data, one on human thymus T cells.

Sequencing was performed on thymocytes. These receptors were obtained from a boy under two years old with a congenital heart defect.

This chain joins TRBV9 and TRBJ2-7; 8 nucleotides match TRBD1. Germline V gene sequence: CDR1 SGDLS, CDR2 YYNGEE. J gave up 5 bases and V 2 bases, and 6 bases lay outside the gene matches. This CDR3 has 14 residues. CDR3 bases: TGTGCCAGCAGCGTCGGACAGGGTGTAGACGAGCAGTACTTC. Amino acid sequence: CASSVGQGVDEQYF.

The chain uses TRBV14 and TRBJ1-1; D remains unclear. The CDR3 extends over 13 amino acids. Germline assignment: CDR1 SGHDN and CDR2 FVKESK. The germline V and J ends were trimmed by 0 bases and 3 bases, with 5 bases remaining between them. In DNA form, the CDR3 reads TGTGCCAGCAGCCAAGACCCTGACACTGAAGCTTTCTTT. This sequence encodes CASSQDPDTEAFF.

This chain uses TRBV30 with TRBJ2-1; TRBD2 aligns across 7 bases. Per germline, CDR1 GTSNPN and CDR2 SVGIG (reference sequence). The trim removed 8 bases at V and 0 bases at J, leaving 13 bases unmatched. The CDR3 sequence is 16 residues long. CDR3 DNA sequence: TGTGCCAGCCGGGACTACCGCCCCAACTCCTACAATGAGCAGTTCTTC. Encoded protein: CASRDYRPNSYNEQFF.